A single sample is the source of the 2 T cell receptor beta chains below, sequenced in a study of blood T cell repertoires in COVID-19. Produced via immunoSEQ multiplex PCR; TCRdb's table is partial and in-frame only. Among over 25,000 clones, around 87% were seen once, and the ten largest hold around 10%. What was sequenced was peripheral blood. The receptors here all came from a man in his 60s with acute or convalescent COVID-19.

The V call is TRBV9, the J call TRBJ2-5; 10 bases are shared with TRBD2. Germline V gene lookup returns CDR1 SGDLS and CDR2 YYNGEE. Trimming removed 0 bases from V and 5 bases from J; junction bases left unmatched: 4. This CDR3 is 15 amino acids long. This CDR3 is CASSVGLAGVETQYF. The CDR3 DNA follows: TGTGCCAGCAGCGTAGGTCTAGCGGGAGTGGAGACCCAGTACTTC.

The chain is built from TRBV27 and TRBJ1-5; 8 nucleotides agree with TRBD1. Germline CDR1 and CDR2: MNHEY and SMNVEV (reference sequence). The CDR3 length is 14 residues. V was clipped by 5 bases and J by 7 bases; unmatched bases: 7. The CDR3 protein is CASSQLQGGQPQHF. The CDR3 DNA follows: TGTGCCAGCAGTCAACTACAGGGGGGCCAGCCCCAGCATTTT.